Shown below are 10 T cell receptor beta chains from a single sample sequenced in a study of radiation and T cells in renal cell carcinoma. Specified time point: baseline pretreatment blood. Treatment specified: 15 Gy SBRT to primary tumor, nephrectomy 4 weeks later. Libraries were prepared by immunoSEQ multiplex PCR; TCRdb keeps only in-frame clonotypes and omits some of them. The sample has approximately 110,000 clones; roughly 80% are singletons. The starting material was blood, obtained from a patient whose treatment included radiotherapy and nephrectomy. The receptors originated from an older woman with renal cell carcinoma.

The CDR3 is CASSWRQGAYEQYF. CDR3 DNA: TGTGCCAGCAGCTGGAGACAGGGGGCTTACGAGCAGTACTTC. The chain employs TRBV5-6 and TRBJ2-7; TRBD1 matches at 10 bases. With 3 bases clipped from V and 4 bases from J, the junction kept 4 bases outside the gene matches. The length of the CDR3 is 14 residues. Germline values: CDR1 SGHDT, CDR2 YYEEEE.

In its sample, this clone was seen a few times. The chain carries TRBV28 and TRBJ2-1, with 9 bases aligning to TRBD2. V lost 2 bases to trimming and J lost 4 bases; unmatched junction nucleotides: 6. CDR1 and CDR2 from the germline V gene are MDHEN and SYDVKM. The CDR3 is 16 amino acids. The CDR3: CASSLTGSGGYNEQFF. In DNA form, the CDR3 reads TGTGCCAGCAGTTTAACTGGTAGCGGGGGATACAATGAGCAGTTCTTC.

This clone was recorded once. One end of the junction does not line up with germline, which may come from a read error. Here the CDR3 reads CASSEAPLGPVCF. DNA for the CDR3: TGTGCCAGCAGTGAAGCGCCGTTAGGGCCTGTCTGCTTC. The chain carries TRBV6-1 and TRBJ1-2; unclear D gene. The V gene's germline CDR1 is MNHNS and CDR2 SASEGT. The CDR3 is 13 residues long.

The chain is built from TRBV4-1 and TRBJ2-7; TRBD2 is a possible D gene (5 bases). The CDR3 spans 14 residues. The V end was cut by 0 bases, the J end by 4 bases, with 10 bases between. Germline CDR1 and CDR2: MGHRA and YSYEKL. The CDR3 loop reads CASSQEFRGYEQYF. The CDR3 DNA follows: TGCGCCAGCAGCCAAGAGTTTCGGGGATACGAGCAGTACTTC.

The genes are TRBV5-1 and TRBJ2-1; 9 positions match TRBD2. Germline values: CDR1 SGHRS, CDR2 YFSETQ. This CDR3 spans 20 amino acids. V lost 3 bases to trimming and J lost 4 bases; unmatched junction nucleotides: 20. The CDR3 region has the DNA TGCGCCAGCAGCTGGTTCGGGACTAGCCTCTCGAACCCCCTATACAATGAGCAGTTCTTC. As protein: CASSWFGTSLSNPLYNEQFF. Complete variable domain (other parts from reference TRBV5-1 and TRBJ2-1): KAGVTQTPRYLIKTRGQQVTLSCSPISGHRSVSWYQQTPGQGLQFLFEYFSETQRNKGNFPGRFSGRQFSNSRSEMNVSTLELGDSALYLCASSWFGTSLSNPLYNEQFFGPGTRLTVL.

Written as DNA, the CDR3 is TGTGCCAGTAGTATTGGGCAGGGGATGGGCACCGGGGAGCTGTTTTTT. Protein sequence: CASSIGQGMGTGELFF. The chain has TRBV19 and TRBJ2-2; D is possibly TRBD1 (6 bases). Germline V CDR1 and CDR2: LNHDA, SQIVND (reference sequence). The CDR3 loop spans 16 amino acids. V lost 3 bases to trimming and J lost 4 bases, with 15 bases between them.

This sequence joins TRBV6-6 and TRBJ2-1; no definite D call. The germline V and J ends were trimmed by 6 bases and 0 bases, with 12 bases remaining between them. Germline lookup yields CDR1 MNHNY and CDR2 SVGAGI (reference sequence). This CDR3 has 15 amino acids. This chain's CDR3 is CASRIGSDSYNEQFF. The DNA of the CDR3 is TGTGCCAGCAGGATCGGCAGCGACTCCTACAATGAGCAGTTCTTC.

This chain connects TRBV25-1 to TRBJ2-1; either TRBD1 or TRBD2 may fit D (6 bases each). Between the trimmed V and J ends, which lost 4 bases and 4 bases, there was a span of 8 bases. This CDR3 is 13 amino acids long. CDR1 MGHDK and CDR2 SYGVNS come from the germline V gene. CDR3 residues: CASSGGTYNEQFF. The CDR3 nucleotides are TGTGCCAGCAGTGGCGGGACATACAATGAGCAGTTCTTC. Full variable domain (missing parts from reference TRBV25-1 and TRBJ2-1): EADIYQTPRYLVIGTGKKITLECSQTMGHDKMYWYQQDPGMELHLIHYSYGVNSTEKGDLSSESTVSRIRTEHFPLTLESARPSHTSQYLCASSGGTYNEQFFGPGTRLTVL.

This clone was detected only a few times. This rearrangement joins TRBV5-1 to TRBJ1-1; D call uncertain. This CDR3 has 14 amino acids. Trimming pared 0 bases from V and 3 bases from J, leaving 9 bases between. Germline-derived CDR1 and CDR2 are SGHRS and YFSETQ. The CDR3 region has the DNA TGCGCCAGCAGCTTGGGGGATCCCGACACTGAAGCTTTCTTT. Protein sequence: CASSLGDPDTEAFF.

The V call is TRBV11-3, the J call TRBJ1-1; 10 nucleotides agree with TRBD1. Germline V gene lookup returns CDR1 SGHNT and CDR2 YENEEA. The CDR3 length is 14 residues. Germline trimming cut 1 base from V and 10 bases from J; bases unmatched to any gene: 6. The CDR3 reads CASSLGRGQGRAFF. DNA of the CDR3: TGTGCCAGCAGCTTAGGGAGGGGACAGGGGAGAGCTTTCTTT.